The 27 T cell receptor beta chains in this list originate from one sample, sequenced in a study of a mutant IDH1 vaccine in newly diagnosed glioma (dated by TCRdb to about 2021). No antigen has been identified for these receptors. The library was produced with the immunoSEQ multiplex PCR assay. TCRdb took this table from immuneACCESS and kept in-frame rearrangements with V and J called. Such tables lack part of the clones; where checked against another copy, unresolved V genes explain under half of the gap, and the rest is unexplained. The sample table shows 50,000 or so clones, and roughly 90% are seen once. The top ten clonotypes cover over 2% of the sample. The sample's time point label, decoded: week 11, during vaccination. Every vaccine dose consisted of 300 ug of a 20-mer mutant IDH1 peptide in Montanide, administered subcutaneously together with topical imiquimod. The sample was PBMCs, taken from a glioma patient whose treatment included an IDH1 peptide vaccine. These receptors came from a man aged 45 to 65 with glioma.

The rearrangement uses TRBV5-1 and TRBJ2-7, with 8 positions matching TRBD2. Trimming took 0 bases from V and 5 from J; bases not matched to a gene: 7. The CDR3 covers 15 residues. Germline V CDR1 and CDR2: SGHRS, YFSETQ. The CDR3 loop reads CASSLEGTSLNEQYF. The DNA of the CDR3 is TGCGCCAGCAGCTTGGAGGGGACTAGTCTTAACGAGCAGTACTTC.

The chain joins TRBV9 to TRBJ1-3, with D uncertain. Trimming cost V 10 bases and J 0 bases, with 14 bases left between them. Germline V gene data show CDR1 as SGDLS and CDR2 as YYNGEE. The CDR3 has 14 residues. The CDR3 DNA is TGTGCCTCGGGGAGAGACTACTCTGGAAACACCATATATTTT. Its translation: CASGRDYSGNTIYF.

This chain connects TRBV4-3 to TRBJ1-2, with a tentative D call TRBD1 (5 bases). The germline CDR1 and CDR2 sequences are LGHNA and YSLEER. The CDR3 is 15 amino acids. Trimming pared 0 bases from V and 4 bases from J, leaving 12 bases between. The CDR3 reads CASSQDGDSSYGYTF. DNA of the CDR3: TGCGCCAGCAGCCAAGATGGTGACAGCTCCTATGGCTACACCTTC.

This sequence joins TRBV14 and TRBJ1-2, with D possibly TRBD1 on 5 matching bases. The germline CDR1 and CDR2 sequences are SGHDN and FVKESK. Trimming cost V 0 bases and J 3 bases, with 8 bases left between them. This CDR3 spans 14 amino acids. DNA for the CDR3: TGTGCCAGCAGCCAAGACGGCAGGGACTATGGCTACACCTTC. Amino acid sequence: CASSQDGRDYGYTF.

The chain links TRBV2 to TRBJ2-3, with 8 bases aligning to TRBD1. The J segment lost 2 bases and the V segment lost 4 bases, leaving 2 bases of the junction unmatched. CDR3 length: 14 amino acids. Germline V gene lookup returns CDR1 SNHLY and CDR2 FYNNEI. The CDR3 is CASSGDRLTDTQYF. The DNA of the CDR3 is TGTGCCAGCAGTGGGGACAGGCTCACAGATACGCAGTATTTT.

This rearrangement joins TRBV5-4 to TRBJ2-7, with a weak D call TRBD1 (6 bases). The CDR3 contains 13 residues. Deletions cut 2 bases from V and 3 bases from J, with 9 bases between. Germline-derived CDR1 and CDR2 are SGHNT and YYREEE (reference sequence). For the CDR3, the DNA is TGTGCCAGCAGCTTTGGACAGCTCTACGAGCAGTACTTC. Amino acids: CASSFGQLYEQYF.

The gene calls are TRBV29-1 and TRBJ1-1; perhaps TRBD1 as D (6 bases). V gave up 4 bases and J gave up 7 bases, with 7 bases separating them. The length of the CDR3 is 10 residues. Germline V gene sequence: CDR1 SQVTM, CDR2 ANQGSEA. In DNA, the CDR3 is TGCAGCGTTGGCAGGGGTGAAGCTTTCTTT. Translation gives CSVGRGEAFF.

This clone was found once. The rearrangement uses TRBV5-1 and TRBJ2-2; D possibly corresponds to TRBD2 (6 bases). The germline V gene has CDR1 SGHRS and CDR2 YFSETQ. The CDR3 runs to 16 residues. V dropped 0 bases and J dropped 5 bases, with 14 bases sitting between them. The CDR3 coding sequence is TGCGCCAGCAGCTTGGGGGCGGGGCCGTGGACCGGGGAGCTGTTTTTT. Residues: CASSLGAGPWTGELFF. The variable domain in full, completed from reference TRBV5-1 and TRBJ2-2, reads KAGVTQTPRYLIKTRGQQVTLSCSPISGHRSVSWYQQTPGQGLQFLFEYFSETQRNKGNFPGRFSGRQFSNSRSEMNVSTLELGDSALYLCASSLGAGPWTGELFFGEGSRLTVL.

V and J are TRBV28 and TRBJ1-5; D possibly corresponds to TRBD1 (5 bases). CDR3 length: 13 amino acids. V was trimmed by 6 bases and J by 2 bases, leaving 8 bases between them. CDR1 is MDHEN and CDR2 is SYDVKM in the germline V gene. The CDR3 region has the DNA TGTGCCAGCAGCCCGACAGGCAATCAGCCCCAGCATTTT. It encodes CASSPTGNQPQHF.

This rearrangement joins TRBV11-2 to TRBJ2-7; D may match TRBD1 or TRBD2 (5 bases each). V was clipped by 4 bases and J by 4 bases, with 23 bases between them. The CDR3 has 17 amino acids. Per the germline V gene, CDR1 is SGHAT and CDR2 is FQNNGV. The CDR3: CASSWPTGTGLPYEQYF. In DNA form, the CDR3 reads TGTGCCAGCAGCTGGCCCACGGGGACGGGCCTACCTTACGAGCAGTACTTC.

The chain joins TRBV29-1 to TRBJ1-5; D is unclear. The CDR3 is made up of 13 amino acids. V lost 3 bases and J lost 3, with 9 bases in between. Germline lookup yields CDR1 SQVTM and CDR2 ANQGSEA. The CDR3 protein is CSVEVSVNQPQHF. In DNA form, the CDR3 reads TGCAGCGTTGAGGTCAGCGTCAATCAGCCCCAGCATTTT.

The V call is TRBV7-8, the J call TRBJ2-2, with 10 bases fitting TRBD2. The CDR3 is made up of 15 amino acids. V gave up 5 bases and J gave up 7 bases; unmatched junction bases: 7. Per the germline V gene, CDR1 is SGHVS and CDR2 is FQNEAQ. The CDR3 DNA follows: TGTGCCAGCAGCCCAGCGGGGGGGAATCACGGGGAGCTGTTTTTT. This translates into CASSPAGGNHGELFF.

V and J are TRBV9 and TRBJ2-1, with 11 bases matching TRBD2. CDR1 is SGDLS and CDR2 is YYNGEE in the germline V gene. J gave up 6 bases and V 2 bases, and 1 base lay outside the gene matches. This CDR3 region has 14 residues. The CDR3 spells CASSVSGRGNEQFF. CDR3 coding DNA: TGTGCCAGCAGCGTTAGCGGGAGGGGCAATGAGCAGTTCTTC.

The V gene is TRBV18, the J gene TRBJ1-3; D is ambiguous. CDR3 length: 16 amino acids. Germline values: CDR1 KGHSH, CDR2 LQKENI. Trimming took 1 base from V and 4 from J, leaving 14 bases between them. In DNA form, the CDR3 reads TGTGCCAGCTCACCACGCGGGATACGCGGCGGAAACACCATATATTTT. Its protein product is CASSPRGIRGGNTIYF.

In regard to this clone: Other DNA sequences in this specimen translate into the identical CDR3. The rearrangement uses TRBV7-2 and TRBJ2-3, with 9 bases that match TRBD2. The V gene's germline CDR1 is SGHTA and CDR2 FQGNSA. V trimming: 5 bases; J trimming: 0 bases; junction bases outside the gene matches: 3. The CDR3 loop spans 15 amino acids. CDR3 region: CASSLSGGSTDTQYF. CDR3 nucleotides: TGTGCCAGCAGCCTCAGCGGGGGGAGCACAGATACGCAGTATTTT.

V gene TRBV27 combines with J gene TRBJ2-7, with D perhaps TRBD2 (5 bases). CDR1 and CDR2 from the germline V gene are MNHEY and SMNVEV (reference sequence). Trimming cost V 0 bases and J 0 bases, with 12 bases left between them. The CDR3 length is 16 residues. The CDR3 sequence is CASSLSEEGSSYEQYF. The CDR3 DNA reads TGTGCCAGCAGTTTATCAGAAGAGGGAAGCTCCTACGAGCAGTACTTC.

Here the CDR3 DNA reads TGTGCCAGCTGGCGCGCAGGCGAGCAGTACTTC. Its protein is CASWRAGEQYF. The chain is built from TRBV7-8 and TRBJ2-7; no definite D call. The V end was cut by 8 bases, the J end by 6 bases, with 11 bases between. Germline CDR1 reads SGHVS; CDR2 reads FQNEAQ. The CDR3 length is 11 residues.

The rearrangement joins TRBV28 to TRBJ2-7; TRBD1 or TRBD2 may be the D gene (5 bases each). CDR3 length: 14 amino acids. The germline V gene encodes CDR1 MDHEN and CDR2 SYDVKM. Trimming removed 7 bases at V and 1 base at J, with 14 bases between. Written as DNA, the CDR3 is TGTGCCAGCACGGCCGGGACGGGATCCTACGAGCAGTACTTC. Protein: CASTAGTGSYEQYF.

This sequence joins TRBV6-1 and TRBJ1-4, with TRBD1 matching 7 bases. There are 18 residues in the CDR3. V gave up 4 bases and J gave up 2 bases; unmatched junction bases: 13. CDR1 and CDR2 (germline): MNHNS, SASEGT. CDR3 region: CASSVPGQRFFTNEKLFF. The CDR3 DNA sequence: TGTGCCAGCAGTGTCCCGGGACAGCGTTTTTTTACTAATGAAAAACTGTTTTTT.

This clone occurred once. The chain joins TRBV9 to TRBJ2-7; the D gene is possibly TRBD1 (6 bases). CDR1 SGDLS and CDR2 YYNGEE come from the germline V gene. Trimming removed 3 bases from V and 2 bases from J, with 15 bases in between. The CDR3 is 15 amino acids. CDR3 nucleotide sequence: TGTGCCAGCAGCGCCCTAGGGACACCTACCTACGAGCAGTACTTC. Translation: CASSALGTPTYEQYF.

J is TRBJ2-7 and V is TRBV19, with D perhaps matching TRBD1 (6 bases). Germline CDR1 LNHDA, CDR2 SQIVND (reference sequence). This CDR3 is 15 amino acids long. Trimming stripped 2 bases from V and 2 bases from J, with 13 bases between. CDR3 in amino acids: CASSIYRDPPYEQYF. CDR3 coding DNA: TGTGCCAGTAGTATATACAGGGATCCCCCCTACGAGCAGTACTTC.

This chain joins TRBV2 and TRBJ1-5, with a weak D call TRBD1 (6 bases). V lost 2 bases and J 7 bases, leaving 12 bases between the germline ends. This CDR3 is built from 14 residues. Per germline, CDR1 SNHLY and CDR2 FYNNEI. DNA for the CDR3: TGTGCCAGCAGTGAAAATACAGGGAGGCAGCCCCAGCATTTT. This codes for CASSENTGRQPQHF. The full variable domain, in which reference TRBV2 and TRBJ1-5 provide the parts outside the CDR3, is EPEVTQTPSHQVTQMGQEVILRCVPISNHLYFYWYRQILGQKVEFLVSFYNNEISEKSEIFDDQFSVERPDGSNFTLKIRSTKLEDSAMYFCASSENTGRQPQHFGDGTRLSIL.

The chain joins TRBV25-1 to TRBJ1-5; D gene unclear. CDR1 MGHDK and CDR2 SYGVNS come from the germline V gene. The germline V and J ends were trimmed by 4 bases and 4 bases, with 5 bases remaining between them. This CDR3 contains 12 residues. The CDR3 nucleotides are TGTGCCAGCAGTGCCCCAAATCAGCCCCAGCATTTT. Its protein product is CASSAPNQPQHF.

This chain uses TRBV4-3 with TRBJ2-7; TRBD1 matches 7 bases. Germline CDR1 reads LGHNA; CDR2 reads YSLEER. The CDR3 consists of 15 residues. V trimming: 2 bases; J trimming: 7 bases; junction bases outside the gene matches: 11. The CDR3 nucleotides read TGCGCCAGCAGCCAAAATACAGGGGTAAGGGGTGAGCAGTACTTC. Its translation: CASSQNTGVRGEQYF.

CDR3 in amino acids: CASSPQGSLTEAFF. The CDR3 DNA sequence: TGTGCCAGCAGCCCACAAGGCTCCCTCACTGAAGCTTTCTTT. This chain uses TRBV5-4 with TRBJ1-1; D uncertain. CDR3 size: 14 residues. The germline V gene encodes CDR1 SGHNT and CDR2 YYREEE (reference sequence). The V gene lost 4 bases and the J gene lost 4 bases, with 14 bases spanning the gap.

The V and J genes are TRBV5-1 and TRBJ2-7, with TRBD1 identical over 9 bases. This CDR3 is built from 15 residues. Per germline, CDR1 SGHRS and CDR2 YFSETQ. J was trimmed by 3 bases and V by 1 base; bases with no gene match: 5. The CDR3 bases are TGCGCCAGCAGCTTGACGACAGGGGGGAACTACGAGCAGTACTTC. It encodes CASSLTTGGNYEQYF.

This chain links TRBV2 with TRBJ2-7, with D maybe TRBD1 (6 bases). V was shortened by 3 bases and J by 4 bases, with 16 bases between the two germline ends. The V gene's germline CDR1 is SNHLY and CDR2 FYNNEI. CDR3 length: 15 residues. CDR3 nucleotides: TGTGCCAGCAGTGACCCCGTACAGGGTATTTACGAGCAGTACTTC. Protein sequence: CASSDPVQGIYEQYF.